This section outlines one T cell receptor (beta chain) sequence together with its context. This clone's antigen is unknown. Per-base qualities were not stored, and no clone one base away is much larger. Additional DNA sequences in this sample encode the identical CDR3. The library came from the immunoSEQ multiplex PCR assay. The paper's processing steps were these. A statistical classification framework was developed to diagnose cytomegalovirus status using the catalog of TCR beta chain sequences. The table was pulled from immuneACCESS by TCRdb, which kept in-frame rearrangements only. Such tables lose some clones; where checked, under half of the loss comes from unresolved V genes, and the rest has no known cause. V, J and clone size were drawn from that table, and D and trimming were deduced from the DNA. The sample records 200,000 to 250,000 clones, under 95% of which are singletons. The leading ten clones occupy around 1% of the sample.

The sample is drawn from a study of cytomegalovirus exposure and HLA in healthy donors (dated by TCRdb to between 2016 and 2019). Looking at the study overall: According to a later analysis, one platform produced both the 120 validation repertoires and the 730 or so repertoires of the first cohort. The study aimed to test whether signatures of past pathogen exposure could be identified by cataloging public T cell receptors. In addition to the first cohort of around 670 subjects, a separate validation cohort of approximately 110 different subjects was used. To predict cytomegalovirus infection status, the study combined high-throughput TCR immunosequencing, statistical association of individual TCRs with disease status, and machine learning. Here is what the overall study found, with its caveats: A later analysis lacked HLA typing for the validation cohort, so it scored co-occurrence in that cohort across all 120 repertoires. Across donors, most TCR sequences were observed very rarely, whereas some public TCRs were present in many individuals. The study listed 150 to 200 TCR beta chains as associated with cytomegalovirus. A later analysis found that TCRs clustered in the first cohort also tended to co-occur in the approximately 120 validation repertoires, with 90% to 95% of cluster scores above 0. In vitro tests confirmed that a few of the cytomegalovirus-associated TCR beta chains recognize cytomegalovirus antigens. Cytomegalovirus status was reported to be diagnosed by the classifier with high specificity and sensitivity in both the original and validation cohorts. According to the authors, the approach could potentially be generalized to other disease states and immunological phenotypes.

Separate from the roughly 700-subject first cohort, the validation cohort of 120 subjects was the group to which the donors belonged. The germline V gene gives CDR1 as SGHRS and CDR2 as YFSETQ. The CDR3 has 13 amino acids, counting the end cysteine and phenylalanine. Only the CDR3 DNA is retained, 39 bases long and in frame from the first base. Trimming removed 1 base from V and 6 bases from J, leaving 8 bases between the germline ends. Sequencing was done on a sample of PBMCs. This chain joins TRBV5-1 to TRBJ1-5, and TRBD1 may be the D gene, going by 5 matching bases. The receptor's source is a young woman in good health and CMV-seronegative. The base sequence is TGCGCCAGCAGCTTGTCGGGGGGTCAGCCCCAGCATTTT. Its protein reads: CASSLSGGQPQHF.